Below, 20 T cell receptor beta chains from the same sample are listed, as sequenced in a study of Tregs in tolerant kidney transplant recipients. Produced via immunoSEQ multiplex PCR; TCRdb's table is partial and in-frame only. Of roughly 20,000 clones in the sample, over 75% were seen once. Mixed chimerism was transient after nonmyeloablative marrow transplants from related graft donors. This material consisted of CD8+ T cells from blood (PBMCs), taken 6 months after the transplant. All receptors come from a human patient who received a combined kidney and bone marrow transplant. Some T cells here may be from the graft donor.

This clone was detected only once. J is TRBJ1-5 and V is TRBV19; 8 bases align to TRBD1. This CDR3 contains 20 residues. V lost 4 bases, J lost 8 bases, and 25 bases stayed unmatched. Germline CDR1 is LNHDA and CDR2 is SQIVND (reference sequence). CDR3 amino acids: CASSNWLMDREDPRFKPQHF. The CDR3 DNA reads as TGTGCCAGTAGTAACTGGCTTATGGACAGGGAGGACCCCAGGTTCAAGCCCCAGCATTTT.

This sequence joins TRBV11-3 and TRBJ2-7, with D uncertain. The CDR3 extends over 14 amino acids. From germline, CDR1 is SGHNT and CDR2 YENEEA. Trimming took off 2 bases at V and 4 bases at J, with 12 bases between the two ends. CDR3 DNA sequence: TGTGCCAGCAGCTTAATAAATCAGAGGTACGAGCAGTACTTC. Translated, it gives CASSLINQRYEQYF.

The V gene is TRBV9, the J gene TRBJ2-2; 10 positions agree with TRBD2. This CDR3 has 17 amino acids. Trimming at V came to 4 bases and at J to 0 bases, leaving 6 bases not matched to a gene. Germline CDR1 is SGDLS and CDR2 is YYNGEE. The CDR3 DNA reads as TGTGCCAGCAGCCCGAGAGCGGGGGGGCCGAACACCGGGGAGCTGTTTTTT. This encodes CASSPRAGGPNTGELFF. Variable domain in full (rest from reference TRBV9 and TRBJ2-2): DSGVTQTPKHLITATGQRVTLRCSPRSGDLSVYWYQQSLDQGLQFLIQYYNGEERAKGNILERFSAQQFPDLHSELNLSSLELGDSALYFCASSPRAGGPNTGELFFGEGSRLTVL.

The V and J genes are TRBV6-4 and TRBJ2-1; D remains ambiguous. V was cut by 4 bases and J by 7 bases, with 11 bases left in between. This CDR3 spans 13 amino acids. In germline, CDR1 is MRHNA, CDR2 SNTAGT. CDR3 sequence: CASSAQATNEQFF. CDR3 DNA sequence: TGTGCCAGCAGTGCTCAAGCCACTAATGAGCAGTTCTTC.

The chain has TRBV7-9 and TRBJ2-2, with D possibly TRBD2 on 5 matching bases. The germline gives CDR1 SEHNR, CDR2 FQNEAQ (reference sequence). The CDR3 extends over 14 amino acids. Deletions cut 1 base from V and 8 bases from J, with 11 bases between. CDR3 sequence (DNA): TGTGCCAGCAGCTTAGGGACTGGCGTTGGGGAGCTGTTTTTT. This translates into CASSLGTGVGELFF.

The chain combines TRBV2 with TRBJ1-2; possible D gene TRBD1, 5 bases. There are 13 residues in the CDR3. CDR1 is SNHLY and CDR2 is FYNNEI in the germline V gene. Trimming removed 5 bases at V and 5 bases at J, with 12 bases between. Here the CDR3 DNA reads TGTGCCAGCAGTTCCCAGGGAGGGTATGGCTACACCTTC. Its translation is CASSSQGGYGYTF. Variable domain in full (rest from reference TRBV2 and TRBJ1-2): EPEVTQTPSHQVTQMGQEVILRCVPISNHLYFYWYRQILGQKVEFLVSFYNNEISEKSEIFDDQFSVERPDGSNFTLKIRSTKLEDSAMYFCASSSQGGYGYTFGSGTRLTVV.

The rearrangement uses TRBV2 and TRBJ2-7; no definite D call. The CDR3 covers 15 residues. Trimming cost V 2 bases and J 0 bases, with 11 bases left between them. CDR1 is SNHLY, CDR2 FYNNEI, per germline. CDR3 sequence reads: CASSENAASSYEQYF. The CDR3 DNA reads as TGTGCCAGCAGTGAAAACGCAGCGAGCTCCTACGAGCAGTACTTC.

The genes are TRBV4-3 and TRBJ2-1; the D is unclear. The CDR3 has 15 residues. V was pared by 0 bases and J by 5 bases, with 11 bases between. From germline, CDR1 is LGHNA and CDR2 YSLEER. CDR3: CASSQDNSPNNEQFF. In DNA form, the CDR3 reads TGCGCCAGCAGCCAAGATAATTCGCCTAACAATGAGCAGTTCTTC.

This clone occurred once. The V gene is TRBV7-2, the J gene TRBJ1-4; TRBD1 matches at 10 bases. The CDR3 sequence is 14 residues long. Germline V gene data show CDR1 as SGHTA and CDR2 as FQGNSA. After removal of 5 bases from V and 8 bases from J, the junction contained 5 bases not matched to a gene. Here the CDR3 DNA reads TGTGCCAGCAGCCGGACAGGGGGTGGGGAAAAACTGTTTTTT. Translated: CASSRTGGGEKLFF.

The J gene is TRBJ2-1, the V gene TRBV9; D remains ambiguous. Germline CDR1 is SGDLS and CDR2 is YYNGEE. The ends were cut back, 4 bases at V and 10 bases at J, with 15 bases in the middle. This CDR3 spans 13 amino acids. The CDR3 here is CASSSGDRWEQFF. For the CDR3, the DNA is TGTGCCAGCAGCAGTGGAGACCGGTGGGAGCAGTTCTTC.

The chain is built from TRBV5-4 and TRBJ2-1; D not certain. This CDR3 contains 13 residues. Trimming cost V 4 bases and J 1 base, with 6 bases left between them. Germline lookup yields CDR1 SGHNT and CDR2 YYREEE (reference sequence). The CDR3 spells CASSPRSYNEQFF. The CDR3, as DNA: TGTGCCAGCAGCCCACGGTCCTACAATGAGCAGTTCTTC.

Only one count was recorded for this clone. Other nucleotide sequences in the sample specify the same CDR3. As DNA, the CDR3 is TGTGCCAGCTCAGGCGCCGGGGACAGGGCCAACTCACCCCTCCACTTT. Amino acids: CASSGAGDRANSPLHF. V usage is TRBV18 and J usage is TRBJ1-6, with 9 nucleotides matching TRBD1. The V gene's germline CDR1 is KGHSH and CDR2 LQKENI. CDR3 size: 16 residues. Trimming removed 5 bases from V and 10 bases from J; junction bases left unmatched: 12.

This clone is large within its sample. This chain uses TRBV5-4 with TRBJ2-1; D call uncertain. The V gene lost 3 bases and the J gene lost 8 bases, with 12 bases spanning the gap. The V gene's germline CDR1 is SGHNT and CDR2 YYREEE (reference sequence). This CDR3 has 13 amino acids. The CDR3 here is CASSYTQVHEQFF. CDR3 coding DNA: TGTGCCAGCAGCTACACCCAGGTCCATGAGCAGTTCTTC.

This clone was detected a few times. The chain employs TRBV7-9 and TRBJ2-1; possibly TRBD1 for D (6 bases). The germline V gene encodes CDR1 SEHNR and CDR2 FQNEAQ (reference sequence). The CDR3 has 13 amino acids. Trimming pared 6 bases from V and 3 bases from J, leaving 9 bases between. CDR3 nucleotide sequence: TGTGCCAGCAGTCAGGACAGCTACAATGAGCAGTTCTTC. This translates into CASSQDSYNEQFF.

This chain links TRBV4-1 with TRBJ1-1, with a possible D match to TRBD1 (6 bases). With 4 bases removed from V and 5 bases from J, the gap between germline ends came to 20 bases. The germline V gene encodes CDR1 MGHRA and CDR2 YSYEKL. CDR3 length equals 16 residues. CDR3: CASSLSAGGAGTEAFF. For the CDR3, the DNA is TGCGCCAGCAGCCTCAGCGCCGGGGGGGCAGGGACTGAAGCTTTCTTT.

This chain connects TRBV7-2 to TRBJ2-4; 9 bases agree with TRBD1. Germline lookup yields CDR1 SGHTA and CDR2 FQGNSA. V was pared by 5 bases and J by 0 bases, with 14 bases of the junction left unmatched. The CDR3 has 19 amino acids. CDR3 coding DNA: TGTGCCAGCAGCCCCCTGGGACAGGGAGTACCCCTAGCCAAAAACATTCAGTACTTC. Its protein is CASSPLGQGVPLAKNIQYF.

V gene TRBV7-9 combines with J gene TRBJ2-1; D remains unclear. This CDR3 has 12 residues. Germline assignment: CDR1 SEHNR and CDR2 FQNEAQ (reference sequence). V was clipped by 1 base and J by 12 bases, with 10 bases between them. The CDR3 sequence is CASSLGSSRQFF. CDR3 DNA sequence: TGTGCCAGCAGCTTAGGCTCTAGTCGGCAGTTCTTC.

This chain connects TRBV2 to TRBJ1-4; 7 positions match TRBD1. Looked up from germline, CDR1 is SNHLY and CDR2 is FYNNEI. This CDR3 region has 12 residues. The CDR3: CYWAGGSEKLFF. Written as DNA, the CDR3 is TGTTACTGGGCAGGGGGGAGTGAAAAACTGTTTTTT.

The V gene is TRBV27, the J gene TRBJ1-6; maybe TRBD1 (6 bases). Trimming pared 2 bases from V and 13 bases from J, leaving 15 bases between. Germline assignment: CDR1 MNHEY and CDR2 SMNVEV (reference sequence). The CDR3 runs 14 residues. CDR3 sequence: CASSLSRGYRPLHF. The CDR3 nucleotides are TGTGCCAGCAGTTTAAGCAGGGGCTATAGGCCCCTCCACTTT.

This clone was seen a single time. The J gene is TRBJ1-1, the V gene TRBV19, with D hard to call. CDR1 and CDR2 (germline): LNHDA, SQIVND (reference sequence). The CDR3 runs to 15 residues. V lost 1 base to trimming and J lost 5 bases, with 14 bases between them. CDR3 region: CASSIGSGSSTEAFF. In nucleotides, the CDR3 is TGTGCCAGTAGTATAGGTTCCGGGTCGAGTACTGAAGCTTTCTTT.